Below are 3 T cell receptor beta chains sequenced from a single sample in a study of CD8+CD57+ T cells in acquired aplastic anemia (dated by TCRdb to the late 2010s). For sequencing, an Illumina HiSeq 2000 was employed. TCR beta VDJ combination and CDR3 sequence profiling used genomic DNA as the template. The public reads were run again by TCRdb, first through fastp at Q25 and then through MiXCR, and only productive beta chains were kept. Rows are unified per CDR3 protein, each entry keeping the most common DNA and genes. This sample is represented by approximately 380,000 distinct CDR3 sequences; approximately 70% of them were singletons. The ten largest clones take up under 5% of the sample. The sample consisted of sorted CD4+, CD8+, or CD8+CD57+ T cells (not recorded which) from PBMCs. The receptors stem from a human donor in good health, serving as a control.

This clonotype was recorded at least ten times. The V call is TRBV3-1, the J call TRBJ2-1; 8 positions agree with TRBD1. Germline V lookup: CDR1 LGHDT, CDR2 YNNKEL (reference sequence). V shed 0 bases and J 5 bases; nucleotides not matched to a gene: 6. The CDR3 totals 16 residues. The CDR3 DNA reads as TGTGCCAGCAGCCAAGATCACACAGGGGGGCACAATGAGCAGTTCTTC. Translating it yields CASSQDHTGGHNEQFF.

Comments on this clonotype: It may be a read error: a sequence one base away is much more abundant. The chain carries TRBV5-1 and TRBJ2-5; 8 nucleotides match TRBD1. Germline CDR1 is SGHRS and CDR2 is YFSETQ. After removal of 3 bases from V and 5 bases from J, the junction contained 9 bases not matched to a gene. This CDR3 has 15 residues. CDR3 in DNA: TGCGCCAGCAGCTCGGCCGGCAGGGGGCTGGAGACCCAGTACTTC. As protein: CASSSAGRGLETQYF.

This clonotype was found many times. This sequence joins TRBV6-6 and TRBJ1-2, with TRBD1 as a possible D gene (5 bases). V dropped 2 bases and J dropped 7 bases, with 14 bases sitting between them. Germline-derived CDR1 and CDR2 are MNHNY and SVGAGI (reference sequence). The CDR3 is 14 amino acids. In DNA form, the CDR3 reads TGTGCCAGCAGTTACGGCTCAGGGCTTGGTGGCTACACCTTC. Amino acids: CASSYGSGLGGYTF.